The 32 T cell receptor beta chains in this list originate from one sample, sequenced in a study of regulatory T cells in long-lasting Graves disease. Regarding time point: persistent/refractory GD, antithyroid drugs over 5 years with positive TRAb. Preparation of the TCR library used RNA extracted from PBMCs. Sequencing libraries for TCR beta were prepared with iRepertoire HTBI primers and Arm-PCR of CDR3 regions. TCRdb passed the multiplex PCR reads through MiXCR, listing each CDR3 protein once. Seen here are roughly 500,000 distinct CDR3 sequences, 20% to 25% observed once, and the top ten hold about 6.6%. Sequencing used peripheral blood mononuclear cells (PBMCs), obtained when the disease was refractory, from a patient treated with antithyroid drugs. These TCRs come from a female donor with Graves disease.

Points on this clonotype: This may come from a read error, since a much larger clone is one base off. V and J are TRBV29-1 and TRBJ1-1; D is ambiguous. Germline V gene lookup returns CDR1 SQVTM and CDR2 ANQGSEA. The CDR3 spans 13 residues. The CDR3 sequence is CSVIEIMNTGAFF. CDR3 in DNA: TGCAGCGTTATTGAGATCATGAACACTGGAGCTTTCTTT.

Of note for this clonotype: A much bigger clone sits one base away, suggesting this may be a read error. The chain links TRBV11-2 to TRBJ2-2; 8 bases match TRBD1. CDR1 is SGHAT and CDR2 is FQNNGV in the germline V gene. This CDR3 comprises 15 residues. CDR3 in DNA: TGTGCCAGCAGCCGAAATCAGGGGGCGAACGGGAAGCTGTTTTTT. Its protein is CASSRNQGANGKLFF.

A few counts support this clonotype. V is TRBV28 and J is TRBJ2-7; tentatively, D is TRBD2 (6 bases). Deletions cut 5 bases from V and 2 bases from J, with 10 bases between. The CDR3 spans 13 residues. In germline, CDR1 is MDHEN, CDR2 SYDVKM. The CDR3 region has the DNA TGTGCCAGCAGTGATTGGGAGGCCTACGAGCAGTACTTC. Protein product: CASSDWEAYEQYF.

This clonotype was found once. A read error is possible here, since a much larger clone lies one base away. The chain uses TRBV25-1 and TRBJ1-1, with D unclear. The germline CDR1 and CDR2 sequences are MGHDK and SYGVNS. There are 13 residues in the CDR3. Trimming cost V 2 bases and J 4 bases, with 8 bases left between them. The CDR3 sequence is CASSEQASTEAFF. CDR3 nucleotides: TGTGCCAGCAGTGAACAGGCGAGCACTGAAGCTTTCTTT.

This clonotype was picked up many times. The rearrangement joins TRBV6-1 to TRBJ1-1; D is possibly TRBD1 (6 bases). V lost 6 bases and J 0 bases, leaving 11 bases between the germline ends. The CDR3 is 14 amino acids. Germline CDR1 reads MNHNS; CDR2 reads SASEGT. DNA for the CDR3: TGTGCCAGCAGGCGGGACACCCTGAACACTGAAGCTTTCTTT. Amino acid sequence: CASRRDTLNTEAFF.

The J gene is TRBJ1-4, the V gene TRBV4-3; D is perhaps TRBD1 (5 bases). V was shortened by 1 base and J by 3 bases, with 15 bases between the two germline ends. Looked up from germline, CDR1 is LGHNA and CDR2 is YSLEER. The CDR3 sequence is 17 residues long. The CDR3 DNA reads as TGCGCCAGCAGCCAAGCCCCGGGGACCACGTCTAATGAAAAACTGTTTTTT. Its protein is CASSQAPGTTSNEKLFF.

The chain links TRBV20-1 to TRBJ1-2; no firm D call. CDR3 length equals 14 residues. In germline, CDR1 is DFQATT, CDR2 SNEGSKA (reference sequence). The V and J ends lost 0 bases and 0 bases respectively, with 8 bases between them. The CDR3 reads CSAREGVANYGYTF. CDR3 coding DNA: TGCAGTGCTAGAGAGGGTGTAGCTAACTATGGCTACACCTTC.

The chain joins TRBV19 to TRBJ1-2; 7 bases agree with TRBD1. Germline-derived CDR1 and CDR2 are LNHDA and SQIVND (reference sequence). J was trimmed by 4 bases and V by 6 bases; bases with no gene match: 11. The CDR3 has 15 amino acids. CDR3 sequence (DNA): TGTGCCAGTAGAGGGGGAGAGTACAGGGGCTATGGCTACACCTTC. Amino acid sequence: CASRGGEYRGYGYTF.

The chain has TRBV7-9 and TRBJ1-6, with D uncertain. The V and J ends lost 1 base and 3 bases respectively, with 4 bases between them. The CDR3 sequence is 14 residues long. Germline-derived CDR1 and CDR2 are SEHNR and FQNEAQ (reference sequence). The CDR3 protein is CASSLENYNSPLHF. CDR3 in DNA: TGTGCCAGCAGCTTAGAGAACTATAATTCACCCCTCCACTTT.

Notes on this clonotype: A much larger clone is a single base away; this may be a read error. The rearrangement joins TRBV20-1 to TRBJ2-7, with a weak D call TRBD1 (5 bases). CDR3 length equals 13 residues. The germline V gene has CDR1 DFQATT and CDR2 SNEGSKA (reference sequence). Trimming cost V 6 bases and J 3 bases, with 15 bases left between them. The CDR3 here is CSAWGRANYEQYF. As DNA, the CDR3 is TGCAGTGCGTGGGGCAGAGCCAACTACGAGCAGTACTTC.

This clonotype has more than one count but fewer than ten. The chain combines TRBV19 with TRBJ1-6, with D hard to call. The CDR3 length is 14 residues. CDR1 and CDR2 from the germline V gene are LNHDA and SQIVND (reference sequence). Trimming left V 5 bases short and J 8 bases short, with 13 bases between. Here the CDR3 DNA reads TGTGCCAGTAGTTGGAGGGTCTCTGATTCACCCCTCCACTTT. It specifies CASSWRVSDSPLHF.

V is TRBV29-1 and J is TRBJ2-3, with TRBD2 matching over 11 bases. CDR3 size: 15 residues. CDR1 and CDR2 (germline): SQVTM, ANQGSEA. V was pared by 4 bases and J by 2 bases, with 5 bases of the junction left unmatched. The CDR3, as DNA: TGCAGCGTTGTCGGGACTAGCGGATTCACAGATACGCAGTATTTT. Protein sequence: CSVVGTSGFTDTQYF.

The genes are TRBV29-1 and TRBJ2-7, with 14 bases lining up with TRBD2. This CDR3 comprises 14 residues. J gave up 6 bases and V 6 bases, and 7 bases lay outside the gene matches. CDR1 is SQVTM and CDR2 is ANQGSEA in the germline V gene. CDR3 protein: CSVAGLAGEREQYF. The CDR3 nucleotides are TGCAGCGTGGCGGGACTAGCGGGAGAGCGCGAGCAGTACTTC.

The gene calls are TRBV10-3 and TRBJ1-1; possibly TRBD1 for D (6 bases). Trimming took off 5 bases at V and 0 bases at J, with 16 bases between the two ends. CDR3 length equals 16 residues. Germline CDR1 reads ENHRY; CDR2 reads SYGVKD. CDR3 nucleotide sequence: TGTGCCATCAGTTACCAAACCGGGACATTGAACACTGAAGCTTTCTTT. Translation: CAISYQTGTLNTEAFF.

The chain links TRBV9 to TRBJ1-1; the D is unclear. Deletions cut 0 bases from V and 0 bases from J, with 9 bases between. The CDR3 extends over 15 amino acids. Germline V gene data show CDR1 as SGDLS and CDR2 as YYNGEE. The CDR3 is CASSVVSNMNTEAFF. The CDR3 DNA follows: TGTGCCAGCAGCGTAGTCAGCAACATGAACACTGAAGCTTTCTTT. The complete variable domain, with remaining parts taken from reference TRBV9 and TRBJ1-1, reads DSGVTQTPKHLITATGQRVTLRCSPRSGDLSVYWYQQSLDQGLQFLIQYYNGEERAKGNILERFSAQQFPDLHSELNLSSLELGDSALYFCASSVVSNMNTEAFFGQGTRLTVV.

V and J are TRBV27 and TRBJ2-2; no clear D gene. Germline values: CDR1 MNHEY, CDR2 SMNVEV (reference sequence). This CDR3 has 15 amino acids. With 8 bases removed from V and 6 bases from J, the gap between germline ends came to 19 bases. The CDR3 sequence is CASAPRPGTAGELFF. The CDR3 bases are TGTGCCAGCGCCCCTCGTCCAGGAACCGCCGGGGAGCTGTTTTTT.

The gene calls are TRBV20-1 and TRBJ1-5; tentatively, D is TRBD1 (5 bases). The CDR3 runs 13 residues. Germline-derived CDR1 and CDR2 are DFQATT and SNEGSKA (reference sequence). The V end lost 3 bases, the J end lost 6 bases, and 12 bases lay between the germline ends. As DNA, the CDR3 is TGCAGTGCTAGGGGGCAGGACCTTCAGCCCCAGCATTTT. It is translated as CSARGQDLQPQHF.

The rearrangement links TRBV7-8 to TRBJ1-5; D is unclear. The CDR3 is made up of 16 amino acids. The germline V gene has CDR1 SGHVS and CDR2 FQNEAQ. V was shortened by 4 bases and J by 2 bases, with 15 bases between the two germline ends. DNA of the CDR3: TGTGCCAGCAGCTATGAACCTGATTGGGGCAATCAGCCCCAGCATTTT. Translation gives CASSYEPDWGNQPQHF. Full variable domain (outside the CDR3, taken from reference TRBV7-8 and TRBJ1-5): GAGVSQSPRYKVAKRGQDVALRCDPISGHVSLFWYQQALGQGPEFLTYFQNEAQLDKSGLPSDRFFAERPEGSVSTLKIQRTQQEDSAVYLCASSYEPDWGNQPQHFGDGTRLSIL.

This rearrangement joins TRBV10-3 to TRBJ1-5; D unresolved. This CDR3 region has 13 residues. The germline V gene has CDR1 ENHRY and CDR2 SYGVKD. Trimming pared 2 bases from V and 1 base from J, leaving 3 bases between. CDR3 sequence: CAISEESNQPQHF. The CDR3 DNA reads TGTGCCATCAGTGAGGAAAGCAATCAGCCCCAGCATTTT.

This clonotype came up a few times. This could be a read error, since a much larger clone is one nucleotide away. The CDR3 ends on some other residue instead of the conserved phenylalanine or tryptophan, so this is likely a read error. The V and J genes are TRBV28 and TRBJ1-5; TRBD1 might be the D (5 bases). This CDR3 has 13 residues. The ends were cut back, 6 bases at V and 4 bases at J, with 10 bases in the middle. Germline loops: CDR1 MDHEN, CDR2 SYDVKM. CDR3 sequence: CASSRDGNQPQHL. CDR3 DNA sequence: TGTGCCAGCAGCCGGGACGGGAATCAGCCCCAGCATCTT.

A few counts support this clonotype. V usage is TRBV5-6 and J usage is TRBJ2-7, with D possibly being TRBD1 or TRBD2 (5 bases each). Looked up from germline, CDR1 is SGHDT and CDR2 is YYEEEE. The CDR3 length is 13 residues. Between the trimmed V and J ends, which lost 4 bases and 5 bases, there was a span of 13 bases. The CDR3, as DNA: TGTGCCAGCAGCCGGGGCGAGACAGACGAGCAGTACTTC. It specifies CASSRGETDEQYF. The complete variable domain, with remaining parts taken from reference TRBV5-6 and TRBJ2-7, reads DAGVTQSPTHLIKTRGQQVTLRCSPKSGHDTVSWYQQALGQGPQFIFQYYEEEERQRGNFPDRFSGHQFPNYSSELNVNALLLGDSALYLCASSRGETDEQYFGPGTRLTVT.

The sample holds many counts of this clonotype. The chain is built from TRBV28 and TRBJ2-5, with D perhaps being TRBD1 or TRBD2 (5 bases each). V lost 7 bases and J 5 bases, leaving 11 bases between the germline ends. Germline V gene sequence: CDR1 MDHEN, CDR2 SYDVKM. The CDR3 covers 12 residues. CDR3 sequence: CASNSGRETQYF. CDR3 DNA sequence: TGTGCCAGCAATTCGGGGCGGGAGACCCAGTACTTC.

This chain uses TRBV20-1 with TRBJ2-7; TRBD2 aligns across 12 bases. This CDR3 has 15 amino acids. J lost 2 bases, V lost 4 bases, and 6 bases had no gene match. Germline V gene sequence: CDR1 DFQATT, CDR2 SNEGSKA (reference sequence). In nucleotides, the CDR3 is TGCAGTGCTACTCGGACTAGCGGGAATCCCTACGAGCAGTACTTC. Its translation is CSATRTSGNPYEQYF.

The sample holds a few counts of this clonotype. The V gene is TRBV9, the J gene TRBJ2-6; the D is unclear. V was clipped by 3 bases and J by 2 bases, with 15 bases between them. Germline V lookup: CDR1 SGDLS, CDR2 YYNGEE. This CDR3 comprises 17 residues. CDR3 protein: CASSAPQRTAGANVLTF. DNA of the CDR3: TGTGCCAGCAGCGCCCCCCAAAGAACGGCTGGGGCCAACGTCCTGACTTTC. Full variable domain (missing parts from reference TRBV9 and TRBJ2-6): DSGVTQTPKHLITATGQRVTLRCSPRSGDLSVYWYQQSLDQGLQFLIQYYNGEERAKGNILERFSAQQFPDLHSELNLSSLELGDSALYFCASSAPQRTAGANVLTFGAGSRLTVL.

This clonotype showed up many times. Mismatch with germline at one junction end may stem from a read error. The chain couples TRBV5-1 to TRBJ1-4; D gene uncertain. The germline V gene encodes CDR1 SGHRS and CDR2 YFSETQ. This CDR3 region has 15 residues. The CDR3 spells CASSSDRMDNEKLFF. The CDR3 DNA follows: TGTGCCAGCAGTTCCGATCGGATGGATAATGAAAAACTGTTTTTT.

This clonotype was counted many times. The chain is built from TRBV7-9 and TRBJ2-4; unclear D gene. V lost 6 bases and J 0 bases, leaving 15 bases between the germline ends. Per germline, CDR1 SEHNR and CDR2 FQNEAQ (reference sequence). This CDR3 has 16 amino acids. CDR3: CASRSQSDIAKNIQYF. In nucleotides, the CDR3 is TGTGCCAGCAGGTCTCAATCCGACATAGCCAAAAACATTCAGTACTTC.

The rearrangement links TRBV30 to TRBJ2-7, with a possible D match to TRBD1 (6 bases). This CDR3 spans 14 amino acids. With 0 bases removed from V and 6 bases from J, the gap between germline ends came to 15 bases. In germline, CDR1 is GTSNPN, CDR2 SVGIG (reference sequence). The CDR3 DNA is TGTGCCTGGAGTGTCTTAGGGGGTTCTTCCGAGCAGTACTTC. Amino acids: CAWSVLGGSSEQYF.

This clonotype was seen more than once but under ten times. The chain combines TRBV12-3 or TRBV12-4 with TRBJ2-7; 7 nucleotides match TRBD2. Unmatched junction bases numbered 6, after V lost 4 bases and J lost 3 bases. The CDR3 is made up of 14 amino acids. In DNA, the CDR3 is TGTGCCAGCAGTTCGGGACTACAACTCTACGAGCAGTACTTC. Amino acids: CASSSGLQLYEQYF.

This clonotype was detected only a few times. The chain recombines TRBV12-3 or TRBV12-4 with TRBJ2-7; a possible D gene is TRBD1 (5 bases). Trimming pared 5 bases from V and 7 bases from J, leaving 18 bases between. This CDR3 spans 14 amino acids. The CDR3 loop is CASSPHLMGREQYF. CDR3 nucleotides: TGTGCCAGCAGTCCCCACCTTATGGGGCGAGAGCAGTACTTC.

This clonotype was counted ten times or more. The CDR3 DNA is TGTGCCAGCAGTCTTATGGCGGGTGCGAACACTGAAGCTTTCTTT. This codes for CASSLMAGANTEAFF. This chain connects TRBV27 to TRBJ1-1, with D unclear. This CDR3 is 15 amino acids long. Trimming removed 5 bases at V and 1 base at J, with 14 bases between. CDR1 is MNHEY and CDR2 is SMNVEV in the germline V gene (reference sequence).

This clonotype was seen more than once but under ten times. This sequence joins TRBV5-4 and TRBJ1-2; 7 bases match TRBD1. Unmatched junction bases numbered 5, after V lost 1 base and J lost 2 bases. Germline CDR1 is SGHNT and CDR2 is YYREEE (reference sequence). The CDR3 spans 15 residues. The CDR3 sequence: CASSLIRGRNYGYTF. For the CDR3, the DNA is TGTGCCAGCAGCTTGATCAGGGGGAGGAACTATGGCTACACCTTC.

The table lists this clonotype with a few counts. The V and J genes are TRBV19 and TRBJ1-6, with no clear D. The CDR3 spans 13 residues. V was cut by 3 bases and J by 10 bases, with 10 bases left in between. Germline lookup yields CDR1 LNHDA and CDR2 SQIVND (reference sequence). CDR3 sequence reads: CASSILLRSPLHF. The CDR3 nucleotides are TGTGCCAGTAGTATCCTCTTGAGGTCACCCCTCCACTTT.